This TCR beta chain was recovered during a study of T cell changes during pregnancy in multiple sclerosis. The CDR3 totals 15 residues. V lost 0 bases, J lost 7 bases, and 7 bases stayed unmatched. Germline loops: CDR1 SGDLS, CDR2 YYNGEE. Here immunoSEQ multiplex PCR was the method, and the copy in TCRdb shows in-frame clones only, minus some. The sample has about 62,000 clones, about nine tenths seen once. J is TRBJ1-1 and V is TRBV9, with TRBD1 matching 9 bases. The sequences come from peripheral blood, collected in the first trimester of pregnancy. The TCR was taken from a female donor with multiple sclerosis, enrolled in a pregnancy study. The CDR3 is CASSVVGTGRHEAFF. As DNA, the CDR3 is TGTGCCAGCAGCGTAGTAGGGACAGGGCGGCATGAAGCTTTCTTT.